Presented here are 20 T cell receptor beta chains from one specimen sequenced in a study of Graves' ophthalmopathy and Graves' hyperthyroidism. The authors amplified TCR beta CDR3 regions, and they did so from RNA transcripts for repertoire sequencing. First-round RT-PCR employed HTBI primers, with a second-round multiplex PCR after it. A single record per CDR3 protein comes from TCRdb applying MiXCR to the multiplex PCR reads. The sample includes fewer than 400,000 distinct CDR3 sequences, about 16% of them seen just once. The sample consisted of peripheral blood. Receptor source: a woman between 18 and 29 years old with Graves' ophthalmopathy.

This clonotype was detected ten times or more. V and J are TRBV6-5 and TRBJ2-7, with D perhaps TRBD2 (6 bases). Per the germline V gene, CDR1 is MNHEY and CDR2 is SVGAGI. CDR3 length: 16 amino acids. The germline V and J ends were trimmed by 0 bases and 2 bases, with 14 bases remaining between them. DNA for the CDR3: TGTGCCAGCAGTTACTCCTTTAGCGGAACTACCTACGAGCAGTACTTC. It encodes CASSYSFSGTTYEQYF.

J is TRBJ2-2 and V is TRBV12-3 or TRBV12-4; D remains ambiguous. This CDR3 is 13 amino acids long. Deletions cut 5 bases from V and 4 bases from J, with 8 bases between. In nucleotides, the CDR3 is TGTGCCAGCAGTCTAACACTCACCGGGGAGCTGTTTTTT. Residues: CASSLTLTGELFF.

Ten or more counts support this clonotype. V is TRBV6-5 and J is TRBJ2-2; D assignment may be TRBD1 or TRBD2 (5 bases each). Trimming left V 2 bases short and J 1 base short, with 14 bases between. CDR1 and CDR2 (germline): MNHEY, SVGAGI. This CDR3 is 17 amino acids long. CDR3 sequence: CASSYPTRGENTGELFF. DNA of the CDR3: TGTGCCAGCAGTTACCCGACTCGAGGGGAGAACACCGGGGAGCTGTTTTTT.

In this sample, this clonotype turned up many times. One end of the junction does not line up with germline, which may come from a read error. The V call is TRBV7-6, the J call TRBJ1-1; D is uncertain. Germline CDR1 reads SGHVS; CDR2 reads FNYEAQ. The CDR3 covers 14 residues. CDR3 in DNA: TGTGCCAGCAGTCCATCCCGGTTGAAGACTGAAGCTTTCTTT. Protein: CASSPSRLKTEAFF.

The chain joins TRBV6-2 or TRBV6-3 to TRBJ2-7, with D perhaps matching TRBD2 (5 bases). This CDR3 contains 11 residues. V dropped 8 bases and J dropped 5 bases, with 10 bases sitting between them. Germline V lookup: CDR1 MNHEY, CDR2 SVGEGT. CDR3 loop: CASGSVHEQYF. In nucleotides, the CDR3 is TGTGCCAGCGGGAGCGTCCACGAGCAGTACTTC.

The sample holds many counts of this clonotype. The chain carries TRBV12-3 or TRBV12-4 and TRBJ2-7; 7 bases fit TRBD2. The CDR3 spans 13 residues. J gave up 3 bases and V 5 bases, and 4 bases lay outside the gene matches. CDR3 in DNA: TGTGCCAGCAGTGCAGGGAGGGACTACGAGCAGTACTTC. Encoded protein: CASSAGRDYEQYF.

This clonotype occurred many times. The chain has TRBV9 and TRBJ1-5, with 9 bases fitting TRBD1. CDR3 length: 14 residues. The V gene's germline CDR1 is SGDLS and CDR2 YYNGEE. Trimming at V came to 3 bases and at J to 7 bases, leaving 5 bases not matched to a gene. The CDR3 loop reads CASSAGQGSQPQHF. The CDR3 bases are TGTGCCAGCAGCGCCGGACAGGGGAGCCAGCCCCAGCATTTT.

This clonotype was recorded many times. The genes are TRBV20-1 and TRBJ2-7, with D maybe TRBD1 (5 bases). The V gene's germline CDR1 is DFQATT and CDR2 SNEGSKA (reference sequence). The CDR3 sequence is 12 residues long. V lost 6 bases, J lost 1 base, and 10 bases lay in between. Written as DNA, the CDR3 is TGCAGTGCCCCACAGGATTCCTACGAGCAGTACTTC. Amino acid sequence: CSAPQDSYEQYF.

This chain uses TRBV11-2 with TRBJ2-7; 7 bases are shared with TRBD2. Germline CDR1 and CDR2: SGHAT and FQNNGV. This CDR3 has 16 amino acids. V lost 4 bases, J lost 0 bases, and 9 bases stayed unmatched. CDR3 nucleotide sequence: TGTGCCAGCAGCTGGCTGGGGCGGGGGAGCTCCTACGAGCAGTACTTC. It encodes CASSWLGRGSSYEQYF.

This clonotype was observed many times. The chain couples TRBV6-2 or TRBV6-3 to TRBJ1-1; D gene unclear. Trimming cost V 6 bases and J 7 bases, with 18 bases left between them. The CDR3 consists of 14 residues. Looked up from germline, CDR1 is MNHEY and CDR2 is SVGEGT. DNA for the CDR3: TGTGCCAGCAGAAATCCACAGCCATCCTATGAAGCTTTCTTT. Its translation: CASRNPQPSYEAFF.

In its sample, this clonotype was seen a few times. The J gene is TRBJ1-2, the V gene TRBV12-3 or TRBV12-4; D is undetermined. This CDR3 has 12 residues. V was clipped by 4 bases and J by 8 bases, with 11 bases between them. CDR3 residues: CASSSQVRGYTF. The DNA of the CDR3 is TGTGCCAGCAGTTCCCAGGTTAGGGGCTACACCTTC.

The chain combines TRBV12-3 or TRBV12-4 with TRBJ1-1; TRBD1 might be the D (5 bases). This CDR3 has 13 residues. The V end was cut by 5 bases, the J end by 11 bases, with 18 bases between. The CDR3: CASSLRTRRGAFF. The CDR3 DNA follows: TGTGCCAGCAGTCTCCGGACTCGACGGGGCGCTTTCTTT.

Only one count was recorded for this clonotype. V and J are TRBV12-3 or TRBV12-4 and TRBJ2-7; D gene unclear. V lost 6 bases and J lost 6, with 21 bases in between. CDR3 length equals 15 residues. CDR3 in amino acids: CASSPSFVSFGEQYF. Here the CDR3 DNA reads TGTGCCAGCAGCCCCTCCTTCGTGTCTTTTGGCGAGCAGTACTTC.

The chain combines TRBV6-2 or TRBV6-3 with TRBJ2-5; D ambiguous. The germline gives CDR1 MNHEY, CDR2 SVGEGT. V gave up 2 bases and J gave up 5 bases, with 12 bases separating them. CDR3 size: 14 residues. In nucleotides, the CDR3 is TGTGCCAGCAGTTACCCGAATGATGGGGAGACCCAGTACTTC. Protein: CASSYPNDGETQYF.

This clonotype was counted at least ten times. CDR3 sequence (DNA): TGTGCCAGCAGTTCGACAGGGAGGGACACCGGGGAGCTGTTTTTT. It codes for CASSSTGRDTGELFF. This rearrangement joins TRBV27 to TRBJ2-2, with D tentatively TRBD1 or TRBD2 (7 bases each). CDR3 length: 15 residues. V was clipped by 4 bases and J by 3 bases, with 12 bases between them. The V gene's germline CDR1 is MNHEY and CDR2 SMNVEV (reference sequence).

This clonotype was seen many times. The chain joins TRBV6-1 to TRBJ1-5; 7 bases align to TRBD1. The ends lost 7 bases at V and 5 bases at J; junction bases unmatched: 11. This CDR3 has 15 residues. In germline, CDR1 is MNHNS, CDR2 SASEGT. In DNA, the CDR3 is TGTGCCAGCACCCCCCAGGGGGGGCCCCATCAGCCCCAGCATTTT. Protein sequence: CASTPQGGPHQPQHF.

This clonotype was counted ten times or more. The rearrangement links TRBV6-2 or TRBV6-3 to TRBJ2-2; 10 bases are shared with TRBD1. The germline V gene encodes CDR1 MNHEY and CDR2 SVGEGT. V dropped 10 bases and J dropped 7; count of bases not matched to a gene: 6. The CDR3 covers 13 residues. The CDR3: CAIDRGHDGELFF. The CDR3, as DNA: TGTGCCATAGACAGGGGGCATGACGGGGAGCTGTTTTTT.

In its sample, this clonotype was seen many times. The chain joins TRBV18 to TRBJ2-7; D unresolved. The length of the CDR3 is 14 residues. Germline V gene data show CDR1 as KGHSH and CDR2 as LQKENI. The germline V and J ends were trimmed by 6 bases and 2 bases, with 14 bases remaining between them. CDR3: CASSTSPSTYEQYF. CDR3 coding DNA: TGTGCCAGCTCTACTTCTCCCTCAACCTACGAGCAGTACTTC. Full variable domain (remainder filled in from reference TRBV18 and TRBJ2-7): NAGVMQNPRHLVRRRGQEARLRCSPMKGHSHVYWYRQLPEEGLKFMVYLQKENIIDESGMPKERFSAEFPKEGPSILRIQQVVRGDSAAYFCASSTSPSTYEQYFGPGTRLTVT.

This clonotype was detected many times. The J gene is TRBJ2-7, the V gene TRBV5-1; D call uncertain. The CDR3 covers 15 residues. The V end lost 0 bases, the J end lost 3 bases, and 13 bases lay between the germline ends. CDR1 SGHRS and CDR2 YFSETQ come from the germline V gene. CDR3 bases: TGCGCCAGCAGCTTGGTTGCGGATTCTGTCTACGAGCAGTACTTC. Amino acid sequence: CASSLVADSVYEQYF.

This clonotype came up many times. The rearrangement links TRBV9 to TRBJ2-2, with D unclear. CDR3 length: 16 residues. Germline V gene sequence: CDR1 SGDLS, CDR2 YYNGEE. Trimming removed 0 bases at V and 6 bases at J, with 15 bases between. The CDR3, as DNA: TGTGCCAGCAGCGTAGACCCCCAGGTCGCACCCGGGGAGCTGTTTTTT. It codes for CASSVDPQVAPGELFF.